This T cell receptor beta chain was identified during a study of cytomegalovirus exposure and HLA in healthy donors. PCR involved 60 Vbeta and 13 Jbeta primers. Profiled with immunoSEQ multiplex PCR; TCRdb holds only in-frame clones, not every one. Among about 240,000 clones listed, over 75% were seen once. V trimming: 5 bases; J trimming: 1 base; junction bases outside the gene matches: 14. Germline loops: CDR1 SEHNR, CDR2 FQNEAQ (reference sequence). This CDR3 is 18 amino acids long. Study results and limitations: Reports described diagnosis of cytomegalovirus status by the classifier as highly specific and sensitive. While the bulk of TCR sequences proved rare, some public TCRs turned up in many donors. It was approximately 170 TCR beta chains that were listed as cytomegalovirus-associated. An Asian-associated ancestry cluster reportedly showed fewer N-insertions than the roughly 670-donor mean in a later analysis.

A remark on this clone: The antigen is undetermined.

The sample comprised PBMCs. This chain joins TRBV7-9 and TRBJ2-5, with 9 bases lining up with TRBD2. This clonotype was obtained from a boy between 10 and 17 years old in good health and CMV-seronegative. CDR3: CASSPATSGEFFQETQYF. In DNA, the CDR3 is TGTGCCAGCAGCCCAGCGACTAGCGGAGAATTCTTCCAAGAGACCCAGTACTTC.